This TCR beta chain comes out of a study of blood T cell repertoires in COVID-19. About the study: Collection of acute and convalescent COVID-19 samples took place in the United States, Italy and Spain. The analysed material was cDNA or gDNA that came from T cells, B-cell-depleted T cells, or PBMCs.

The CDR3 covers 13 residues. V lost 0 bases to trimming and J lost 1 base, with 4 bases between them. The V gene's germline CDR1 is SGHRS and CDR2 YFSETQ. Per the original methods: Reference gene primers were amplified, and this amplification served to estimate nucleated cell counts. Profiling relied on immunoSEQ multiplex PCR, and the TCRdb table lists in-frame clones only, not all of them. V and J calls and clone size follow that table, whereas D and trimming were derived from the DNA. The table has about 250,000 clones, around 82% seen once. This clone was seen only a few times. This chain uses TRBV5-1 with TRBJ1-1; no definite D call. The receptor was isolated from an elderly woman with active or convalescent COVID-19. Sequenced material: peripheral blood. The CDR3 loop is CASSLASNTEAFF. The DNA of the CDR3 is TGCGCCAGCAGCTTGGCTTCGAACACTGAAGCTTTCTTT.